This TCR beta chain was profiled in a study of T cell responses to AZD1222 COVID-19 vaccine. Study details: Analysis merged second doses at about 4 or about 12 weeks. Study-level results: In a largely white British group with more females than males, clonal diversity was possibly underestimated. Baseline seropositivity occurred in only a handful of AZD1222 recipients.

CDR1 LNHDA and CDR2 SQIVND come from the germline V gene (reference sequence). This CDR3 is 18 amino acids long. V gave up 2 bases and J gave up 2 bases; unmatched junction bases: 13. TCRdb keeps only in-frame clones here, not all; method: immunoSEQ multiplex PCR. The sample holds approximately 65,000 clones, 65% to 80% seen once. For this clone: Its specificity is unknown.

The V gene is TRBV19, the J gene TRBJ2-3; 7 bases align to TRBD2. This clonotype was sampled from an adult in good health. This sample comprised peripheral blood, obtained on day 0 of AZD1222 vaccination. The CDR3 sequence is CASSIISGAGDHTDTQYF. DNA of the CDR3: TGTGCCAGTAGTATAATTTCCGGCGCGGGGGACCACACAGATACGCAGTATTTT.